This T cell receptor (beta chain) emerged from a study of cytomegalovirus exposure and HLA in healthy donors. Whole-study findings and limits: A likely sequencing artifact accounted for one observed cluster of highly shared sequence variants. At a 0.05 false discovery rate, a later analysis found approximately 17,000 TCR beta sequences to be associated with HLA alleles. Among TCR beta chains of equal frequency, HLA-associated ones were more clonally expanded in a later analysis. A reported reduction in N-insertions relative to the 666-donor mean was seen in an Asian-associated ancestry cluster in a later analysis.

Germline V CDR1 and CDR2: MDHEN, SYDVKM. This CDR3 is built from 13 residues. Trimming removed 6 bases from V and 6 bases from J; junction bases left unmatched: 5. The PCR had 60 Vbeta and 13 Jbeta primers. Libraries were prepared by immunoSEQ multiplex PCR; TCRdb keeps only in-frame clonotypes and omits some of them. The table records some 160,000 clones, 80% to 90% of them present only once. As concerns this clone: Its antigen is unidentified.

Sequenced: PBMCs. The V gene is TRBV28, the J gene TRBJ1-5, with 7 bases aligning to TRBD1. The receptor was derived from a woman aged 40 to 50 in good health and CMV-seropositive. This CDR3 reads CASRQGIGQPQHF. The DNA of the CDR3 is TGTGCCAGCAGACAGGGGATAGGTCAGCCCCAGCATTTT. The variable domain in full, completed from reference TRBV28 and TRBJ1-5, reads DVKVTQSSRYLVKRTGEKVFLECVQDMDHENMFWYRQDPGLGLRLIYFSYDVKMKEKGDIPEGYSVSREKKERFSLILESASTNQTSMYLCASRQGIGQPQHFGDGTRLSIL.